The 5 T cell receptor beta chains given below trace back to one sample, sequenced in a study of cytomegalovirus exposure and HLA in healthy donors. The PCR was carried out with 60 Vbeta primers and 13 Jbeta primers. Measured with immunoSEQ multiplex PCR; TCRdb has only the in-frame clones, and not every one. Here the sample spans about 130,000 clones, less than 85% being singletons. Sequenced sample: PBMCs. All receptors come from a male donor in good health and CMV-seronegative.

The gene calls are TRBV6-5 and TRBJ1-2, with D unresolved. The CDR3 length is 15 residues. Trimming pared 0 bases from V and 0 bases from J, leaving 8 bases between. In germline, CDR1 is MNHEY, CDR2 SVGAGI. The CDR3 loop is CASSYSGSTNYGYTF. CDR3 DNA: TGTGCCAGCAGTTACTCCGGTTCCACTAACTATGGCTACACCTTC.

V is TRBV19 and J is TRBJ1-1; a possible D gene is TRBD1 (6 bases). Germline CDR1 and CDR2: LNHDA and SQIVND (reference sequence). Trimming took 3 bases from V and 6 from J, leaving 17 bases between them. The CDR3 is 15 residues long. CDR3 protein: CASSIVAGASAEAFF. The CDR3, as DNA: TGTGCCAGTAGTATCGTGGCGGGGGCAAGCGCTGAAGCTTTCTTT.

This clone was counted once. The J gene is TRBJ2-2, the V gene TRBV10-2; 9 bases match TRBD1. The V segment lost 6 bases and the J segment 8 bases; nucleotides outside the gene matches: 4. CDR1 is WSHSY, CDR2 SAAADI, per germline. The CDR3 runs to 13 residues. CDR3 protein: CASRRDRVGELFF. The DNA for the CDR3 is TGCGCCAGCAGGAGGGACAGGGTGGGGGAGCTGTTTTTT.

The DNA of the CDR3 is TGTGCCAGCTCACCACCCCCGGACAGATACGAGCAGTACTTC. As protein: CASSPPPDRYEQYF. V gene TRBV18 combines with J gene TRBJ2-7; TRBD1 is a possible D gene (6 bases). CDR3 length: 14 amino acids. Germline assignment: CDR1 KGHSH and CDR2 LQKENI. V was clipped by 0 bases and J by 4 bases, with 10 bases between them.

The chain carries TRBV9 and TRBJ2-7, with a weak D call TRBD1 (5 bases). CDR1 and CDR2 (germline): SGDLS, YYNGEE. Trimming cost V 0 bases and J 3 bases, with 10 bases left between them. The CDR3 is 14 amino acids. The CDR3 loop reads CASSVATVGYEQYF. CDR3 nucleotide sequence: TGTGCCAGCAGCGTAGCGACAGTCGGCTACGAGCAGTACTTC. Together with reference TRBV9 and TRBJ2-7, the CDR3 gives the full variable domain: DSGVTQTPKHLITATGQRVTLRCSPRSGDLSVYWYQQSLDQGLQFLIQYYNGEERAKGNILERFSAQQFPDLHSELNLSSLELGDSALYFCASSVATVGYEQYFGPGTRLTVT.